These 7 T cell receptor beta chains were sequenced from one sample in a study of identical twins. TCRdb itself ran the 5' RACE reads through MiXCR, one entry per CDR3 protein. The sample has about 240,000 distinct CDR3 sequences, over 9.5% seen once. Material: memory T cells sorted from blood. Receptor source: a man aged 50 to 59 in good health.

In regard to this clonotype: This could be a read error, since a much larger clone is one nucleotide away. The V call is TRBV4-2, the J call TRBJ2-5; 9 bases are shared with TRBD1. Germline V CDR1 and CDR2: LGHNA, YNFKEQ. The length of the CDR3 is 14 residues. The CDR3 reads CASGLTGGRETQCF. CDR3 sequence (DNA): TGTGCCAGCGGCCTGACAGGGGGGAGGGAGACCCAGTGCTTC.

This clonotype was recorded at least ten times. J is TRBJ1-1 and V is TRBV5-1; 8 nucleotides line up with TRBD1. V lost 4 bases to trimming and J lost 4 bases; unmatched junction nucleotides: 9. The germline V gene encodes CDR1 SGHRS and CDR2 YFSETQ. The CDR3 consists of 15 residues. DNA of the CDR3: TGCGCCAGCAGCCAGGGGGCCGGGAGTCTCACTGAAGCTTTCTTT. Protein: CASSQGAGSLTEAFF.

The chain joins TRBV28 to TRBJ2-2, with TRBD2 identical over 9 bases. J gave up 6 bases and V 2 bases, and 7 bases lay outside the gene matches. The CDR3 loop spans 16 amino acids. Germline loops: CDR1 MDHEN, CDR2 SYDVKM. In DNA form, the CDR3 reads TGTGCCAGCAGTTTAATGGCGGGGGGGCCCGCCGGGGAGCTGTTTTTT. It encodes CASSLMAGGPAGELFF.

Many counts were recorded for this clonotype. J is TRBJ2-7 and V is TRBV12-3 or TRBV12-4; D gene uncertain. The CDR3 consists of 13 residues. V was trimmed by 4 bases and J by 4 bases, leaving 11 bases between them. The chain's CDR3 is CASSYGVGYEQYF. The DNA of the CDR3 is TGTGCCAGCAGTTATGGGGTCGGTTACGAGCAGTACTTC.

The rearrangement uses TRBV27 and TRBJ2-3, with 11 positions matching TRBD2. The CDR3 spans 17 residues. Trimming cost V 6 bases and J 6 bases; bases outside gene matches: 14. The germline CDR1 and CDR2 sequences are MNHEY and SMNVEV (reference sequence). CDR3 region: CASRINNLAGGRDTQYF. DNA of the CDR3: TGTGCCAGCAGGATTAACAACCTAGCGGGGGGTAGGGATACGCAGTATTTT.

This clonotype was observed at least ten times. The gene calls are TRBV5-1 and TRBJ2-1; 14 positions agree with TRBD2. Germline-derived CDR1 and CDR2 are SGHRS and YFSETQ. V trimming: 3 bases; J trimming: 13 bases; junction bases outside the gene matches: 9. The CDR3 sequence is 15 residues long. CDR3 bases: TGCGCCAGCAGCTCCGGGACTAGCGGGAGTGTTAGTCAGTTCTTC. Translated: CASSSGTSGSVSQFF.

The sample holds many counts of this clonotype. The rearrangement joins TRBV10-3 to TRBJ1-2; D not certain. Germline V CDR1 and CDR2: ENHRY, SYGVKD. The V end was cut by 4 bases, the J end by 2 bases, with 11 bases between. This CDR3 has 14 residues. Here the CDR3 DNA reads TGTGCCATCAGTGGGGGAGGAATAAACTATGGCTACACCTTC. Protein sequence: CAISGGGINYGYTF.